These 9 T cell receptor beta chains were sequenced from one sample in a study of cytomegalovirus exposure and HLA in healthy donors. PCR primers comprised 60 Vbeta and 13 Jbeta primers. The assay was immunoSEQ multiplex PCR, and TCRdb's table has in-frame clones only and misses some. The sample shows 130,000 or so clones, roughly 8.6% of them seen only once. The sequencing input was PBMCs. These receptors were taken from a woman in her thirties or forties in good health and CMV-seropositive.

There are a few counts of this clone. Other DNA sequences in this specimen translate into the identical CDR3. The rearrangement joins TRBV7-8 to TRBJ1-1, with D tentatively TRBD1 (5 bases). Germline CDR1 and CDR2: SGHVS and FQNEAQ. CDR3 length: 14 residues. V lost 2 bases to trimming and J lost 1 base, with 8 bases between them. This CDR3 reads CASSLPGGNTEAFF. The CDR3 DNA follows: TGTGCCAGCAGCTTACCGGGGGGGAACACTGAAGCTTTCTTT.

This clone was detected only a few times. The CDR3 region has the DNA TGCGCCAGCAGCCAAGAGAGCGGGGGAAGCAATCAGCCCCAGCATTTT. This sequence encodes CASSQESGGSNQPQHF. This chain connects TRBV4-1 to TRBJ1-5, with D maybe TRBD1 (5 bases). Germline values: CDR1 MGHRA, CDR2 YSYEKL. Between the trimmed V and J ends, which lost 0 bases and 1 base, there was a span of 10 bases. The CDR3 runs to 16 residues.

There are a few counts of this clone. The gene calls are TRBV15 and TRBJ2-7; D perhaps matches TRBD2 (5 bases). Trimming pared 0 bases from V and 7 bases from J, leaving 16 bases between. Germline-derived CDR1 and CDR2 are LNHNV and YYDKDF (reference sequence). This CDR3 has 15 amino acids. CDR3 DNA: TGTGCCACCAGCAGAGATCGGGGATCCACGGGTGAGCAGTACTTC. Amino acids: CATSRDRGSTGEQYF.

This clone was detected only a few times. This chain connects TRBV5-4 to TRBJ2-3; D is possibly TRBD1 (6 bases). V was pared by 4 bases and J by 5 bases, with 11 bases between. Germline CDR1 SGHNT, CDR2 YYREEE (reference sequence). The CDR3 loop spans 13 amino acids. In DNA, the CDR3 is TGTGCCAGCAGCACAGGGCTGAAAGATACGCAGTATTTT. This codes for CASSTGLKDTQYF.

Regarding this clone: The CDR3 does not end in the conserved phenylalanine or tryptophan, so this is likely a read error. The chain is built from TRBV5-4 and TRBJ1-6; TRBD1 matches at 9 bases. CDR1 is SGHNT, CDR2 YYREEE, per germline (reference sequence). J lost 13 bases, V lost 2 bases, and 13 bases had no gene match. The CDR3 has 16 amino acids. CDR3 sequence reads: CASSFDRGGDLRPLHL. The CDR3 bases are TGTGCCAGCAGCTTCGACAGGGGGGGTGACCTTAGGCCCCTCCACCTT.

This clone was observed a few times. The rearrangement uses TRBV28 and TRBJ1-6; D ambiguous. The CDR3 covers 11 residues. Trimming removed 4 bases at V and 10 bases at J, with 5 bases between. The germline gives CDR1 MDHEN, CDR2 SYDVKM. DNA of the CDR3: TGTGCCAGCAGTTCAGTCTCACCCCTCCACTTT. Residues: CASSSVSPLHF.

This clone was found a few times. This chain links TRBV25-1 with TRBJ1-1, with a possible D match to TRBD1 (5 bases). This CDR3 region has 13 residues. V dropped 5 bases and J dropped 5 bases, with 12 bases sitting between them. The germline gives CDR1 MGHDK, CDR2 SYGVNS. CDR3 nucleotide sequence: TGTGCCAGCAGTTCCGCTGGGGGGACTGAAGCTTTCTTT. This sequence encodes CASSSAGGTEAFF.

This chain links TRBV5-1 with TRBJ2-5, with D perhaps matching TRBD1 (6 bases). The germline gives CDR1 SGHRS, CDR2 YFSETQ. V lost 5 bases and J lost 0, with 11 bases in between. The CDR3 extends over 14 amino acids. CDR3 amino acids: CASRSTGNQETQYF. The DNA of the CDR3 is TGCGCCAGCAGGTCGACAGGTAACCAAGAGACCCAGTACTTC.

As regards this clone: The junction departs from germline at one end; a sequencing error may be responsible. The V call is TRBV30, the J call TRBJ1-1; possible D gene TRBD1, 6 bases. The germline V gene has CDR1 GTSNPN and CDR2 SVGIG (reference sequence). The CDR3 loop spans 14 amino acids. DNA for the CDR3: TGTGCCCGGAGCAATGACAGGCAAAACACTGAAGCTTTCTTT. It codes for CARSNDRQNTEAFF. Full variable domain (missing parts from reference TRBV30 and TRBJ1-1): SQTIHQWPATLVQPVGSPLSLECTVEGTSNPNLYWYRQAAGRGLQLLFYSVGIGQISSEVPQNLSASRPQDRQFILSSKKLLLSDSGFYLCARSNDRQNTEAFFGQGTRLTVV.